Listed below are T cell receptor beta chains from one sample, sequenced in a study of cytomegalovirus exposure and HLA in healthy donors. Assay: immunoSEQ multiplex PCR; the TCRdb copy retains only in-frame clones and omits some. The sample records about 67,000 clones, more than 70% being singletons. The source material was PBMCs. The receptors here all came from a middle-aged man in good health and CMV-seronegative. CDR3s include the opening cysteine and the closing phenylalanine or tryptophan. Each record gives: CDR3 protein, V gene.

CASSSWDREKYGYTF,TRBV28
CASSQVLAGGTDTQYF,TRBV4-1
CASSLGEKGGETQYF,TRBV7-9
CASSLLRGYEQYF,TRBV27
CASSISLGSNNEQFF,TRBV7-3
CASRHRWATDNEQFF,TRBV27
CASTGGSEAYEQYF,TRBV28
CASSLGEKPGAFF,TRBV11-1
CASSSRVRDTQYF,TRBV7-9
CASSPVDRDRSGANVLTF,TRBV7-8
CASSYIEVANYGYTF,TRBV28
CASKGVGANTGELFF,TRBV19
CASSWTSGPSYEQYF,TRBV11-2
CATSRGGSTSINEQFF,TRBV15
CASSGGQGRNEKLFF,TRBV2
CASSIAHMVSGNTIYF,TRBV19
CASREAGGESNQPQHF,TRBV25-1
CASRNRVGGDSPLHF,TRBV27
CASSPPLGSGNTIYF,TRBV11-2
CASSLARRGWNTEAFF,TRBV7-2
CSVSDMNTEAFF,TRBV29-1
CASSAGQGFYNEQFF,TRBV7-6
CASTQALPGANVLTF,TRBV19
CASRSTQGGYGYTF,TRBV6-1
CASSYVVTGGSPLHF,TRBV6-5
CASSLRPIRTGQGYTF,TRBV11-2